These 26 T cell receptor beta chains originate from one sample sequenced in a study of T cells after yellow fever vaccination. TCRdb reanalysed the 5' RACE reads using MiXCR and keeps one entry per CDR3 protein. The sample shows over 100,000 distinct CDR3 sequences, 8% to 9.5% of them seen only once. The specimen comprised CD8+ T cells sorted from PBMCs, sampled 45 days after the yellow fever booster vaccination. All receptors come from a man younger than 40 who received the YFV17D yellow fever vaccine.

V gene TRBV5-1 combines with J gene TRBJ1-4, with TRBD1 as a possible D gene (5 bases). Germline V gene lookup returns CDR1 SGHRS and CDR2 YFSETQ. Between the trimmed V and J ends, which lost 0 bases and 13 bases, there was a span of 13 bases. This CDR3 has 13 residues. Here the CDR3 DNA reads TGCGCCAGCAGCTTGGCCCCAACCAGGGTACTGTTTTTT. Translated, it gives CASSLAPTRVLFF.

This clonotype was recorded at least ten times. This rearrangement joins TRBV20-1 to TRBJ2-4; D is possibly TRBD2 (5 bases). Deletions cut 0 bases from V and 0 bases from J, with 12 bases between. CDR1 is DFQATT and CDR2 is SNEGSKA in the germline V gene (reference sequence). The CDR3 contains 16 residues. CDR3 bases: TGCAGTGCTAGAGATGATGGACTGTTAGCCAAAAACATTCAGTACTTC. Its protein product is CSARDDGLLAKNIQYF.

This clonotype appeared many times. V gene TRBV20-1 combines with J gene TRBJ2-5; the D gene is possibly TRBD2 (5 bases). From germline, CDR1 is DFQATT and CDR2 SNEGSKA (reference sequence). V was trimmed by 1 base and J by 5 bases, leaving 14 bases between them. The CDR3 is made up of 14 amino acids. The CDR3 reads CSARVAGGAETQYF. CDR3 nucleotides: TGCAGTGCTAGAGTGGCTGGAGGCGCGGAGACCCAGTACTTC.

This clonotype was observed at least ten times. V and J are TRBV5-1 and TRBJ2-1; 10 nucleotides match TRBD2. Trimming cost V 0 bases and J 4 bases; bases outside gene matches: 7. The CDR3 loop spans 17 amino acids. Germline V gene data show CDR1 as SGHRS and CDR2 as YFSETQ. The CDR3 region has the DNA TGCGCCAGCAGCTTGGCCATGACTAGCGGGCGGTACAATGAGCAGTTCTTC. Its protein is CASSLAMTSGRYNEQFF.

Regarding this clonotype: A read error is possible here, since a much larger clone lies one base away. This chain joins TRBV20-1 and TRBJ1-6; D might be TRBD1 (6 bases). Germline V gene lookup returns CDR1 DFQATT and CDR2 SNEGSKA (reference sequence). The CDR3 runs to 15 residues. V was clipped by 0 bases and J by 9 bases, with 15 bases between them. The CDR3 region has the DNA TGCAGTGCTAGAGATGGAGTAGGGGGTAGTTCACCCCTCCACTTT. This codes for CSARDGVGGSSPLHF.

There are many counts of this clonotype. The rearrangement uses TRBV29-1 and TRBJ2-7; a weak D match, TRBD2 (6 bases). Germline CDR1 and CDR2: SQVTM and ANQGSEA. This CDR3 is built from 16 residues. The V gene lost 4 bases and the J gene lost 4 bases, with 23 bases spanning the gap. The CDR3: CSVGGLGGPLQYEQYF. CDR3 sequence (DNA): TGCAGCGTTGGGGGTCTCGGGGGACCACTTCAATACGAGCAGTACTTC.

This clonotype was seen repeatedly, ten times or more. The chain employs TRBV7-9 and TRBJ2-3; possible D gene TRBD2, 5 bases. The germline V gene encodes CDR1 SEHNR and CDR2 FQNEAQ (reference sequence). Trimming took off 4 bases at V and 5 bases at J, with 16 bases between the two ends. The CDR3 extends over 15 amino acids. The CDR3 DNA sequence: TGTGCCAGCAGCTCCTTCGAGGGAGTGATAGATACGCAGTATTTT. Its protein product is CASSSFEGVIDTQYF.

This clonotype was seen repeatedly, ten times or more. This chain links TRBV29-1 with TRBJ2-1; 7 nucleotides align to TRBD2. Germline CDR1 and CDR2: SQVTM and ANQGSEA. This CDR3 spans 14 amino acids. Unmatched junction bases numbered 8, after V lost 3 bases and J lost 6 bases. CDR3 amino acids: CSVEGSGRLNEQFF. The DNA for the CDR3 is TGCAGCGTTGAGGGTAGCGGGCGCCTCAATGAGCAGTTCTTC.

For this clonotype: This may stem from a read error, because a much larger clone lies one nucleotide away. In nucleotides, the CDR3 is TGTGCCAGCAGCCAGAGGGGACTAGCGATCACCCGGGAGCTGTTTTTT. This encodes CASSQRGLAITRELFF. V is TRBV4-2 and J is TRBJ2-2, with 10 bases lining up with TRBD2. This CDR3 has 16 amino acids. The germline gives CDR1 LGHNA, CDR2 YNFKEQ.

The chain is built from TRBV7-6 and TRBJ2-7, with D perhaps TRBD2 (6 bases). CDR3 length equals 15 residues. The germline V gene has CDR1 SGHVS and CDR2 FNYEAQ. V lost 7 bases, J lost 2 bases, and 18 bases lay in between. DNA for the CDR3: TGTGCCAGCACCCTATACTCCGGGGGTCCCTACGAGCAGTACTTC. This translates into CASTLYSGGPYEQYF.

The chain joins TRBV25-1 to TRBJ1-1; 12 positions match TRBD1. Germline V gene lookup returns CDR1 MGHDK and CDR2 SYGVNS. The CDR3 has 15 amino acids. V shed 3 bases, J shed 1 base, and the junction held 0 bases outside the gene matches. CDR3 sequence (DNA): TGTGCCAGCAGTGAGGGACAGGGGGCGAACACTGAAGCTTTCTTT. As protein: CASSEGQGANTEAFF.

This clonotype was seen many times. V and J are TRBV5-1 and TRBJ2-7, with D unresolved. The germline V gene has CDR1 SGHRS and CDR2 YFSETQ. Trimming pared 4 bases from V and 0 bases from J, leaving 8 bases between. The CDR3 is 13 residues long. This CDR3 reads CASSQESSYEQYF. Here the CDR3 DNA reads TGCGCCAGCAGCCAGGAGAGCTCCTACGAGCAGTACTTC.

This rearrangement joins TRBV27 to TRBJ2-7; 8 bases map to TRBD2. Losses at the gene ends were 8 bases for V and 7 bases for J; bases not matched to a gene: 13. The CDR3 has 14 amino acids. The germline CDR1 and CDR2 sequences are MNHEY and SMNVEV (reference sequence). As DNA, the CDR3 is TGTGCCAGCGCCGGGGGGGGGATCGGCAAGGAGCAGTACTTC. Translation gives CASAGGGIGKEQYF.

This clonotype has ten or more counts. The V and J genes are TRBV13 and TRBJ2-3, with 8 bases aligning to TRBD1. The CDR3 totals 13 residues. After removal of 5 bases from V and 10 bases from J, the junction contained 8 bases not matched to a gene. CDR1 PRHDT and CDR2 FYEKMQ come from the germline V gene (reference sequence). The CDR3, as DNA: TGTGCCAGCAGCGGACAGGGAACTGCTGCGCAGTATTTT. It encodes CASSGQGTAAQYF.

This clonotype has only a few counts. This chain links TRBV7-9 with TRBJ1-1; 8 bases match TRBD1. The CDR3 covers 15 residues. Germline CDR1 reads SEHNR; CDR2 reads FQNEAQ (reference sequence). Trimming removed 0 bases from V and 3 bases from J; junction bases left unmatched: 3. DNA of the CDR3: TGTGCCAGCAGCTTAGCCCAGGGGGCCGACACTGAAGCTTTCTTT. Encoded protein: CASSLAQGADTEAFF.

This clonotype was seen many times. CDR3 nucleotides: TGCAGTGCAGGGGACTTCGGCAATGAGCAGTTCTTC. Amino acids: CSAGDFGNEQFF. This sequence joins TRBV20-1 and TRBJ2-1; D perhaps matches TRBD2 (6 bases). This CDR3 has 12 amino acids. Germline CDR1 DFQATT, CDR2 SNEGSKA (reference sequence). Deletions cut 6 bases from V and 6 bases from J, with 12 bases between.

This clonotype was counted many times. The chain recombines TRBV7-9 with TRBJ2-3, with TRBD2 identical over 10 bases. V lost 6 bases and J lost 1; bases outside the gene matches: 4. Germline assignment: CDR1 SEHNR and CDR2 FQNEAQ (reference sequence). This CDR3 is 15 amino acids long. The CDR3 DNA reads TGTGCCAGCAGGGCTCTAGCGGGAGGCACAGATACGCAGTATTTT. Amino acids: CASRALAGGTDTQYF.

There are many counts of this clonotype. V is TRBV27 and J is TRBJ2-2, with D possibly being TRBD2 (5 bases). The V and J ends lost 7 bases and 6 bases respectively, with 18 bases between them. Germline CDR1 and CDR2: MNHEY and SMNVEV (reference sequence). This CDR3 contains 15 residues. The CDR3 region has the DNA TGTGCCAGCACCCCCTTTGAGGGTGGGGCCGGGGAGCTGTTTTTT. This encodes CASTPFEGGAGELFF.

This clonotype has a count of ten or more. The CDR3 sequence is CASSFSGGGKETQYF. The CDR3 DNA follows: TGTGCCAGCAGCTTCTCTGGGGGAGGTAAAGAGACCCAGTACTTC. The J gene is TRBJ2-5, the V gene TRBV5-4; tentatively, D is TRBD2 (6 bases). Germline loops: CDR1 SGHNT, CDR2 YYREEE (reference sequence). Trimming took off 2 bases at V and 3 bases at J, with 14 bases between the two ends. CDR3 length: 15 residues. The variable domain in full, completed from reference TRBV5-4 and TRBJ2-5, reads ETGVTQSPTHLIKTRGQQVTLRCSSQSGHNTVSWYQQALGQGPQFIFQYYREEENGRGNFPPRFSGLQFPNYSSELNVNALELDDSALYLCASSFSGGGKETQYFGPGTRLLVL.

This clonotype was seen many times. The V call is TRBV7-6, the J call TRBJ2-2; no reliable D call. Germline CDR1 SGHVS, CDR2 FNYEAQ. Trimming removed 1 base at V and 2 bases at J, with 8 bases between. The CDR3 length is 15 residues. CDR3 sequence (DNA): TGTGCCAGCAGCTTAGGTAGCTTAAACACCGGGGAGCTGTTTTTT. Translation gives CASSLGSLNTGELFF.

In its sample, this clonotype was seen many times. The chain carries TRBV6-5 and TRBJ2-1, with 8 nucleotides matching TRBD2. V shed 5 bases and J 4 bases; nucleotides not matched to a gene: 7. This CDR3 region has 15 residues. Per germline, CDR1 MNHEY and CDR2 SVGAGI. The CDR3 here is CASSHEAGAYNEQFF. CDR3 DNA sequence: TGTGCCAGCAGTCACGAAGCGGGAGCATACAATGAGCAGTTCTTC.

The chain links TRBV12-3 or TRBV12-4 to TRBJ2-7; D gene uncertain. The CDR3 totals 12 residues. Deletions cut 3 bases from V and 6 bases from J, with 9 bases between. The CDR3 bases are TGTGCCAGCAGTTTGCGAGTGGGCGAGCAGTACTTC. Protein sequence: CASSLRVGEQYF.

At least ten counts were recorded for this clonotype. The chain couples TRBV12-3 or TRBV12-4 to TRBJ2-2; TRBD2 might be the D (7 bases). The V end was cut by 6 bases, the J end by 4 bases, with 12 bases between. The CDR3 sequence is 14 residues long. The chain's CDR3 is CASRGGGVTGELFF. CDR3 DNA: TGTGCCAGCAGAGGGGGGGGTGTCACCGGGGAGCTGTTTTTT.

CDR3 region: CASSQSGGLSTDTQYF. The CDR3 DNA reads TGCGCCAGCAGCCAGAGCGGGGGCCTTAGCACAGATACGCAGTATTTT. The chain uses TRBV4-3 and TRBJ2-3, with 8 bases identical to TRBD2. The ends lost 3 bases at V and 0 bases at J; junction bases unmatched: 5. CDR1 is LGHNA, CDR2 YSLEER, per germline. This CDR3 is built from 16 residues.

This clonotype was observed at least ten times. The chain has TRBV4-3 and TRBJ1-1; D gene uncertain. The CDR3 sequence is 14 residues long. V lost 3 bases and J lost 3, with 11 bases in between. CDR1 and CDR2 from the germline V gene are LGHNA and YSLEER. The CDR3 is CASSQANWHTEAFF. Written as DNA, the CDR3 is TGCGCCAGCAGCCAGGCCAATTGGCACACTGAAGCTTTCTTT.

This clonotype was counted ten times or more. V is TRBV20-1 and J is TRBJ2-1, with 14 bases matching TRBD2. V was pared by 4 bases and J by 4 bases, with 9 bases of the junction left unmatched. The CDR3 length is 17 residues. Germline values: CDR1 DFQATT, CDR2 SNEGSKA (reference sequence). The CDR3 DNA sequence: TGCAGTGCTAAAATCACCGGGACTAGCGGGAGTTACAATGAGCAGTTCTTC. This gives the protein CSAKITGTSGSYNEQFF.